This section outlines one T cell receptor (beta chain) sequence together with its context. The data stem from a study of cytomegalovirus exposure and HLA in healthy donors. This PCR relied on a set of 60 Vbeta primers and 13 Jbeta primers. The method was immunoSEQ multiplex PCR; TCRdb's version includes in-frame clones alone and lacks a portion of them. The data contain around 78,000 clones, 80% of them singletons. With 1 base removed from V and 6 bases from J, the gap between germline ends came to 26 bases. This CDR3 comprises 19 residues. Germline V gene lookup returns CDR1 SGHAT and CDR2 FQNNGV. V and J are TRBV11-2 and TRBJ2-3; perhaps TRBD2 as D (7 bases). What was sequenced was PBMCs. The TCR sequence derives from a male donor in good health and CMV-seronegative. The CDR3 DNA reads TGTGCCAGCAGCTTAGGTGTCGGGGGGCCCCCTCATCCTCTGGATACGCAGTATTTT. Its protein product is CASSLGVGGPPHPLDTQYF. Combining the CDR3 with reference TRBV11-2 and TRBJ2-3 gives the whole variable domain EAGVAQSPRYKIIEKRQSVAFWCNPISGHATLYWYQQILGQGPKLLIQFQNNGVVDDSQLPKDRFSAERLKGVDSTLKIQPAKLEDSAVYLCASSLGVGGPPHPLDTQYFGPGTRLTVL.